This TCR beta chain was captured in a study of shared clonotypes between healthy human individuals. Across the whole study: Three plates each covered CD4 naive and memory; CD8 naive two, CD8 memory one.

As concerns this clone: No antigen is known for it.

The V and J ends lost 5 bases and 2 bases, in that order; junction bases with no gene match: 15. CDR3 length: 17 amino acids. Germline V gene sequence: CDR1 SGHTA, CDR2 FQGNSA. The method was immunoSEQ multiplex PCR; TCRdb's version includes in-frame clones alone and lacks a portion of them. Among more than 1.2 million clones listed, approximately 98.5% were seen once. Whole-study findings and limits: Lower generation probabilities were found for non-shared clonotypes than for those shared by all four donors. Naive CD4 clonotype sharing across a few donors was 4% to 5.5%.

The sample taken for sequencing was naive CD4+ T cells sorted from blood. The subset here: CD45RA+ positively selected. V gene TRBV7-2 combines with J gene TRBJ2-7, with TRBD2 matching 7 bases. This receptor was identified in a man under 40 in good health. CDR3 bases: TGTGCCAGCAGCCAAATAGCGGGCCGACCCTTCGCCTACGAGCAGTACTTC. Its protein product is CASSQIAGRPFAYEQYF.